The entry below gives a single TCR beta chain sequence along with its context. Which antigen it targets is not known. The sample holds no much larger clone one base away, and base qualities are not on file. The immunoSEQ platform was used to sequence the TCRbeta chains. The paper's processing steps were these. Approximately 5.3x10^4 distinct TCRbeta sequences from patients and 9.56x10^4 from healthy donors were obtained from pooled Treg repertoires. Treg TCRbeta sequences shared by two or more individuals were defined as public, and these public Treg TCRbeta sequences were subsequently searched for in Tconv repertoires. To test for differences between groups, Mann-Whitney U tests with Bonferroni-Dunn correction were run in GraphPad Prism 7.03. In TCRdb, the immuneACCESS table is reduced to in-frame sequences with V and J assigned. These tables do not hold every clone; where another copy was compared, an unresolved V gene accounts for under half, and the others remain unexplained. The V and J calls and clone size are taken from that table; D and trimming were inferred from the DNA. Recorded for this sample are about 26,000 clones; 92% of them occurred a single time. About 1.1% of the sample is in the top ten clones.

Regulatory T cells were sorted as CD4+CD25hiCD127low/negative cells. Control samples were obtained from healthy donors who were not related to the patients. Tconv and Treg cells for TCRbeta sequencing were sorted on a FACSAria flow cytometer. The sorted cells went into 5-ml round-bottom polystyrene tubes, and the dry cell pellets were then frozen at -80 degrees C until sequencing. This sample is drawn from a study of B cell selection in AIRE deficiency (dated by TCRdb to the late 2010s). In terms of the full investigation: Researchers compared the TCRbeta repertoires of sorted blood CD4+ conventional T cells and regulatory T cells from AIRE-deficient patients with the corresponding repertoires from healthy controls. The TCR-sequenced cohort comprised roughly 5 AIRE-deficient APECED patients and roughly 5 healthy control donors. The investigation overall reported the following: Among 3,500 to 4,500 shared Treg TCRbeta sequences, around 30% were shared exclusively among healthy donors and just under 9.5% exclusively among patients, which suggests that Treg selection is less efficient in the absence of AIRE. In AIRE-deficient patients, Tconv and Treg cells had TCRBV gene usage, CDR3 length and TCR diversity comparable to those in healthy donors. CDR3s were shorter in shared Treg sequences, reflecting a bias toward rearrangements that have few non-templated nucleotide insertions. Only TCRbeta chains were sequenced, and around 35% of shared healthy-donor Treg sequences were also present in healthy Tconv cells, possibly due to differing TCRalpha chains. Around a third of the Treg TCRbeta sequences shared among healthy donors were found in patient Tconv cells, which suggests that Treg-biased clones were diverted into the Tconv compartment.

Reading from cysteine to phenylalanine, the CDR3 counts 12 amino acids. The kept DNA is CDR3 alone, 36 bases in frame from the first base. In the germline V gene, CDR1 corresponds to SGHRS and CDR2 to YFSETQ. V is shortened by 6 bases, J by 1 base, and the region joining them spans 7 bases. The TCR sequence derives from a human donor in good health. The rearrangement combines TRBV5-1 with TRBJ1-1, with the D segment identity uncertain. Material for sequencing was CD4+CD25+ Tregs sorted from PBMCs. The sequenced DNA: TGCGCCAGCAACCCGGGGAACACTGAAGCTTTCTTT. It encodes CASNPGNTEAFF.